Listed below are T cell receptor beta chains from one sample, sequenced in a study of blood T cell repertoires in COVID-19. Method: immunoSEQ multiplex PCR; TCRdb's copy keeps in-frame clones and lacks some. The data show 90,000 to 120,000 clones, with approximately 88% seen just once and 4.5% to 6% held by the top ten. The sequencing sample was made of peripheral blood. These receptors were obtained from a human donor in a cohort sampled during active COVID-19. CDR3s include the opening cysteine and the closing phenylalanine or tryptophan. The D gene is left open where the match is weak. Clone size, where shown, is once, few, many, or a class for clones that have expanded.

d_gene	v_gene	j_gene	abundance	CDR3aa	CDR3nt
TRBD2	TRBV28	TRBJ2-1	.	CASSLSRGGTSEIPSYNEQFF	TGTGCCAGCAGTTTATCGAGAGGCGGGACTAGCGAAATTCCGTCCTACAATGAGCAGTTCTTC
.	TRBV30	TRBJ1-5	.	CAWNQGAGQPQHF	TGTGCCTGGAATCAGGGCGCGGGGCAGCCCCAGCATTTT
.	TRBV28	TRBJ1-5	.	CASSLMGPSSGQPQHF	TGTGCCAGCAGTTTAATGGGCCCCTCCTCGGGACAGCCCCAGCATTTT
TRBD1	TRBV28	TRBJ1-6	.	CASSSGTATNSPLHF	TGTGCCAGCAGTTCGGGGACAGCAACTAATTCACCCCTCCACTTT
TRBD1	TRBV7-2	TRBJ1-5	.	CASSPTTGDQPQHF	TGTGCCAGCAGCCCTACGACAGGGGATCAGCCCCAGCATTTT
TRBD1	TRBV12-3/TRBV12-4	TRBJ2-5	.	CASSRQGLETQYF	TGTGCCAGCAGCCGACAGGGGTTGGAGACCCAGTACTTC
TRBD2	TRBV28	TRBJ2-3	.	CASSGSGEATDTQYF	TGTGCCAGCAGTGGGAGCGGGGAGGCCACAGATACGCAGTATTTT
.	TRBV5-6	TRBJ2-4	.	CASSFRLSTYF	TGTGCCAGCAGCTTCCGACTGAGTACGTACTTC
.	TRBV7-8	TRBJ2-4	.	CASSLVRGNIAKNIQYF	TGTGCCAGCAGCTTAGTCCGGGGGAACATAGCCAAAAACATTCAGTACTTC
TRBD2	TRBV6-6	TRBJ2-7	.	CASSYRPSGRYEQYF	TGTGCCAGCAGTTACCGGCCTAGCGGGAGATACGAGCAGTACTTC
.	TRBV13	TRBJ1-5	.	CASSLGQINQPQHF	TGTGCCAGCAGCCTCGGACAGATAAATCAGCCCCAGCATTTT
.	TRBV6-2/TRBV6-3	TRBJ1-2	.	CASSYRTGYYGYTF	TGTGCCAGCAGTTACCGAACAGGGTATTATGGCTACACCTTC
.	TRBV5-1	TRBJ2-3	.	CASSPRDIRTDTQYF	TGCGCCAGCAGCCCCCGGGACATACGCACAGATACGCAGTATTTT
.	TRBV6-5	TRBJ2-1	.	CASSYRVRGYNEQFF	TGTGCCAGCAGTTACCGGGTACGCGGCTACAATGAGCAGTTCTTC
.	TRBV18	TRBJ2-3	.	CASSPPRRERGTDTQYF	TGTGCCAGCTCACCGCCCAGACGGGAGCGGGGCACAGATACGCAGTATTTT
.	TRBV2	TRBJ1-3	.	CASHLRGHGSGNTIYF	TGTGCCAGCCACCTCAGGGGACACGGCTCTGGAAACACCATATATTTT
.	TRBV7-3	TRBJ1-1	few	CASSATGNTEAFF	TGTGCCAGCAGCGCTACAGGTAACACTGAAGCTTTCTTT
.	TRBV18	TRBJ2-1	.	CASSPTSNEQFF	TGTGCCAGCTCACCAACTAGCAATGAGCAGTTCTTC
.	TRBV28	TRBJ2-5	once	CASSPGSLGAETQYF	TGTGCCAGCAGTCCCGGGTCCCTCGGTGCAGAGACCCAGTACTTC
.	TRBV7-2	TRBJ2-2	.	CASSLSGPDGGELFF	TGTGCCAGCAGCTTGAGCGGTCCGGACGGTGGGGAGCTGTTTTTT
TRBD1	TRBV5-8	TRBJ2-5	.	CASSLDGTGGWWETQYF	TGTGCCAGCAGCTTGGATGGGACAGGGGGCTGGTGGGAGACCCAGTACTTC
TRBD2	TRBV11-3	TRBJ2-3	.	CASSLRFGAGALADTQYF	TGTGCCAGCAGCTTAAGGTTCGGCGCGGGAGCCCTAGCAGATACGCAGTATTTT
.	TRBV28	TRBJ1-1	once	CASMPPSGGETEAFF	TGTGCCAGCATGCCACCTTCGGGGGGGGAGACTGAAGCTTTCTTT
.	TRBV18	TRBJ1-2	.	CASSPGSRGYTF	TGTGCCAGCTCACCCGGGAGTCGAGGCTACACCTTC
.	TRBV11-1	TRBJ2-2	.	CASSQHPNTGELFF	TGTGCCAGCAGCCAACACCCGAACACCGGGGAGCTGTTTTTT
TRBD1	TRBV28	TRBJ1-2	.	CASSLEGARGYTF	TGTGCCAGCAGTTTAGAGGGGGCAAGGGGCTACACCTTC
.	TRBV6-1	TRBJ2-3	once	CASSERLADTQYF	TGTGCCAGCAGTGAGAGGTTAGCAGATACGCAGTATTTT
.	TRBV2	TRBJ2-5	.	CASGLQETQYF	TGTGCCAGCGGGCTCCAAGAGACCCAGTACTTC
TRBD2	TRBV9	TRBJ2-1	.	CASSVVGGLRYNEQFF	TGTGCCAGCAGCGTAGTGGGAGGGTTGCGTTACAATGAGCAGTTCTTC
TRBD2	TRBV5-1	TRBJ2-3	.	CASSSSGRAVDTQYF	TGCGCCAGCAGCAGTAGCGGGAGGGCCGTAGATACGCAGTATTTT
.	TRBV3-1/TRBV3-2	TRBJ2-7	.	CASSQDDGEVGYEQYF	TGTGCCAGCAGCCAAGATGACGGAGAAGTCGGGTACGAGCAGTACTTC
.	TRBV10-3	TRBJ1-5	.	CAISDGNQPQHF	TGTGCCATCAGTGACGGCAATCAGCCCCAGCATTTT
.	TRBV7-9	TRBJ2-3	.	CASSLSRGTSTDTQYF	TGTGCCAGCAGCTTATCCCGGGGAACTAGCACAGATACGCAGTATTTT
TRBD1	TRBV9	TRBJ2-2	.	CASSESGTVNTGELFF	TGTGCCAGCAGCGAATCCGGGACAGTCAACACCGGGGAGCTGTTTTTT
.	TRBV7-3	TRBJ2-2	.	CASSPVSPGELFF	TGTGCCAGCAGCCCGGTTAGTCCCGGGGAGCTGTTTTTT
.	TRBV5-1	TRBJ2-7	.	CASSPEVGSAREQYF	TGCGCCAGCAGCCCGGAAGTAGGGAGCGCCAGGGAGCAGTACTTC
.	TRBV4-3	TRBJ2-3	once	CASSQATVYTDTQYF	TGCGCCAGCAGCCAGGCGACAGTATACACAGATACGCAGTATTTT
.	TRBV28	TRBJ2-7	.	CASSSFVGREFSYEQYF	TGTGCCAGCAGTTCTTTTGTGGGGCGGGAATTCTCCTACGAGCAGTACTTC
TRBD1	TRBV6-2/TRBV6-3	TRBJ1-2	.	CASSYSTGGNYGYTF	TGTGCCAGCAGTTACTCGACAGGGGGTAACTATGGCTACACCTTC
.	TRBV7-2	TRBJ1-2	.	CASSLAVLYGYTF	TGTGCCAGCAGCTTAGCTGTCCTCTATGGCTACACCTTC
TRBD1	TRBV6-1	TRBJ2-1	.	CASSDPGGFQNEQFF	TGTGCCAGCAGTGACCCAGGGGGCTTCCAAAATGAGCAGTTCTTC
.	TRBV14	TRBJ2-3	.	CASSQEVRGTQYF	TGTGCCAGCAGCCAAGAGGTCCGAGGTACGCAGTATTTT
TRBD2	TRBV6-6	TRBJ2-3	.	CASSRREVRTDTQYF	TGTGCCAGCAGCCGGCGGGAGGTGAGAACAGATACGCAGTATTTT
TRBD1	TRBV4-2	TRBJ2-7	.	CASSQDRGGTGSYEQYF	TGTGCCAGCAGCCAAGACAGAGGAGGGACAGGGTCATACGAGCAGTACTTC
TRBD2	TRBV5-4	TRBJ2-1	.	CASSSGLAGVKDGGNEQFF	TGTGCCAGCAGCTCGGGACTAGCGGGAGTGAAGGACGGGGGCAATGAGCAGTTCTTC
TRBD2	TRBV18	TRBJ2-1	.	CASSTGLAGGHNEQFF	TGTGCCAGCTCAACTGGACTAGCGGGGGGACACAATGAGCAGTTCTTC
TRBD2	TRBV7-3	TRBJ2-3	.	CASSGIPGGTSTDTQYF	TGTGCCAGCAGCGGCATCCCGGGGGGGACTAGCACAGATACGCAGTATTTT
.	TRBV12-5	TRBJ1-2	.	CASGLFRDKKNYGYTF	TGTGCTAGTGGTCTATTCCGGGACAAAAAAAACTATGGCTACACCTTC
.	TRBV3-1/TRBV3-2	TRBJ2-2	.	CASSQGGGTDNTGELFF	TGTGCCAGCAGCCAAGGAGGGGGGACAGATAACACCGGGGAGCTGTTTTTT
TRBD1	TRBV27	TRBJ2-1	.	CASSPGTGGNEQFF	TGTGCCAGCAGCCCTGGGACAGGGGGAAATGAGCAGTTCTTC
.	TRBV28	TRBJ2-3	.	CASSFPTGTQYF	TGTGCCAGCAGTTTCCCCACGGGTACGCAGTATTTT
.	TRBV18	TRBJ1-3	.	CASSPTPSVSGNTIYF	TGTGCCAGCTCACCTACCCCTAGTGTCTCTGGAAACACCATATATTTT
.	TRBV15	TRBJ1-6	.	CATRLESSYNSPLHF	TGTGCCACCAGACTCGAGAGCTCCTATAATTCACCCCTCCACTTT
.	TRBV27	TRBJ2-1	.	CASSSQRGSSYNEQFF	TGTGCCAGCAGTTCTCAACGCGGTAGCTCCTACAATGAGCAGTTCTTC
TRBD2	TRBV27	TRBJ2-7	.	CASSPSSGYYEQYF	TGTGCCAGCAGTCCGTCTAGCGGCTACTACGAGCAGTACTTC
.	TRBV5-1	TRBJ1-1	.	CASSLSQENTEAFF	TGCGCCAGCAGCTTGTCTCAGGAGAACACTGAAGCTTTCTTT
.	TRBV7-9	TRBJ1-6	.	CASSPLFQGNSPLHF	TGTGCCAGCAGCCCGTTGTTCCAGGGAAATTCACCCCTCCACTTT
.	TRBV28	TRBJ1-4	.	CATGTTATNEKLFF	TGTGCCACGGGAACGACCGCAACTAATGAAAAACTGTTTTTT
TRBD1	TRBV19	TRBJ2-7	.	CASRTGVRYEQYF	TGTGCCAGTAGGACAGGGGTCCGCTACGAGCAGTACTTC
TRBD1	TRBV7-2	TRBJ2-7	.	CASSSTGPGEQYF	TGTGCCAGCAGCTCGACAGGGCCGGGGGAGCAGTACTTC